The 17 T cell receptor beta chains below come from one sample, sequenced in a study of neurological immune-mediated disorders. One entry per CDR3 protein results from TCRdb running MiXCR on the 5' RACE reads. The sample includes tens of thousands of distinct CDR3 sequences, over 12% of them seen just once. Material for sequencing was PBMCs. The source is a woman aged 45 to 65 in good health.

This clonotype appeared many times. The V and J genes are TRBV28 and TRBJ2-2; 7 bases fit TRBD1. Germline V gene lookup returns CDR1 MDHEN and CDR2 SYDVKM. The CDR3 extends over 17 amino acids. With 5 bases clipped from V and 0 bases from J, the junction kept 9 bases outside the gene matches. The CDR3 reads CASSHFTGTANTGELFF. The CDR3 region has the DNA TGTGCCAGCAGTCACTTTACCGGGACAGCGAACACCGGGGAGCTGTTTTTT.

This clonotype has a count of ten or more. The chain uses TRBV5-8 and TRBJ1-3; TRBD1 matches 8 bases. V shed 4 bases, J shed 3 bases, and the junction held 3 bases outside the gene matches. Germline V gene sequence: CDR1 SGHTS, CDR2 YDEGEE. The CDR3 length is 14 residues. The CDR3 region has the DNA TGTGCCAGCAGCGTTGACAGGGGTGGAAACACCATATATTTT. Protein: CASSVDRGGNTIYF.

This clonotype was observed at least ten times. V is TRBV5-1 and J is TRBJ2-2; D gene ambiguous. The CDR3 sequence is 12 residues long. The V gene's germline CDR1 is SGHRS and CDR2 YFSETQ. Trimming pared 4 bases from V and 7 bases from J, leaving 8 bases between. The CDR3 bases are TGCGCCAGCAGCCTAGACCGCGGGGAGCTGTTTTTT. It specifies CASSLDRGELFF.

This clonotype was seen ten or more times. This rearrangement joins TRBV5-5 to TRBJ1-5, with no clear D. V was trimmed by 1 base and J by 2 bases, leaving 10 bases between them. The CDR3 covers 15 residues. Germline CDR1 SGHKS, CDR2 YYEKEE (reference sequence). The CDR3 here is CASSLRERGNQPQHF. The CDR3 DNA reads as TGTGCCAGCAGCTTGAGGGAGCGGGGCAATCAGCCCCAGCATTTT.

Details on this clonotype: This may arise from a read error, as a much more abundant clone is one base away. The gene calls are TRBV5-1 and TRBJ1-5; TRBD1 might be the D (6 bases). Germline V CDR1 and CDR2: SGHRS, YFSETQ. This CDR3 has 14 residues. The CDR3 is CASSTGQNNQPKHF. CDR3 nucleotide sequence: TGCGCCAGCAGCACCGGACAGAACAATCAGCCCAAGCATTTT.

The sample holds many counts of this clonotype. This chain joins TRBV12-3 or TRBV12-4 and TRBJ2-2; D is tentatively TRBD1 or TRBD2 (5 bases each). Trimming took 5 bases from V and 4 from J, leaving 14 bases between them. The CDR3 runs 15 residues. As DNA, the CDR3 is TGTGCCAGCAGTCCCCTGTCGGGGACCACCGGGGAGCTGTTTTTT. The encoded protein is CASSPLSGTTGELFF.

This clonotype was recorded many times. J is TRBJ2-4 and V is TRBV12-3 or TRBV12-4, with D possibly called TRBD1 or TRBD2 (5 bases each). V shed 8 bases and J shed 1 base, with 15 bases lying between them. CDR3 length: 15 amino acids. This CDR3 reads CASAMAEGAKNIQYF. CDR3 coding DNA: TGTGCCAGCGCAATGGCTGAGGGGGCCAAAAACATTCAGTACTTC.

This clonotype was observed at least ten times. CDR3 coding DNA: TGTGCCAGCAGCCTGGGACACAATTACAATGAGCAGTTCTTC. As protein: CASSLGHNYNEQFF. The chain links TRBV3-1 to TRBJ2-1; possible D gene TRBD1, 6 bases. The germline V and J ends were trimmed by 4 bases and 4 bases, with 11 bases remaining between them. This CDR3 has 14 residues. Germline V gene sequence: CDR1 LGHDT, CDR2 YNNKEL (reference sequence).

This clonotype was counted many times. This chain's CDR3 is CASSKGTDSHLLLHTQYF. The CDR3 bases are TGTGCCAGCAGCAAAGGGACGGACAGCCATTTACTTCTTCATACGCAGTATTTT. The rearrangement links TRBV9 to TRBJ2-3, with D perhaps matching TRBD1 (6 bases). Germline V lookup: CDR1 SGDLS, CDR2 YYNGEE. V lost 4 bases and J lost 7, with 28 bases in between. The CDR3 runs to 18 residues.

This clonotype was seen repeatedly, ten times or more. The V call is TRBV7-3, the J call TRBJ2-2; D uncertain. Per the germline V gene, CDR1 is SGHTA and CDR2 is FQGTGA. The CDR3 consists of 14 residues. The germline V and J ends were trimmed by 2 bases and 6 bases, with 10 bases remaining between them. CDR3 loop: CASSLVPRSGELFF. The CDR3 nucleotides are TGTGCCAGCAGCTTAGTTCCTAGATCCGGGGAGCTGTTTTTT.

This clonotype was picked up many times. The genes are TRBV5-6 and TRBJ1-1; D may be TRBD1 (6 bases). CDR1 and CDR2 from the germline V gene are SGHDT and YYEEEE. CDR3 size: 15 residues. The ends were cut back, 4 bases at V and 2 bases at J, with 15 bases in the middle. The CDR3 nucleotides are TGTGCCAGCAGCCCCACGACAGGAGGAAACACTGAAGCTTTCTTT. It yields the protein CASSPTTGGNTEAFF.

This clonotype was counted many times. This rearrangement joins TRBV5-1 to TRBJ1-1; D may be TRBD1 (5 bases). Deletions cut 0 bases from V and 1 base from J, with 19 bases between. Germline CDR1 and CDR2: SGHRS and YFSETQ. The CDR3 totals 18 residues. CDR3 in amino acids: CASSLGWGGPGRNTEAFF. In DNA, the CDR3 is TGCGCCAGCAGCTTGGGGTGGGGGGGTCCCGGGAGGAACACTGAAGCTTTCTTT.

This clonotype was seen repeatedly, ten times or more. The J gene is TRBJ2-2, the V gene TRBV24-1; D call uncertain. V was clipped by 12 bases and J by 4 bases, with 14 bases between them. Germline V lookup: CDR1 KGHDR, CDR2 SFDVKD. The CDR3 contains 13 residues. CDR3 nucleotide sequence: TGTGCCTCGGTCGGGTCCACCACCGGGGAGCTGTTTTTT. Protein product: CASVGSTTGELFF.

This clonotype was recorded at least ten times. V gene TRBV5-5 combines with J gene TRBJ2-1, with D possibly being TRBD1 or TRBD2 (5 bases each). This CDR3 is 16 amino acids long. Trimming removed 2 bases from V and 2 bases from J, with 14 bases in between. The V gene's germline CDR1 is SGHKS and CDR2 YYEKEE (reference sequence). CDR3 sequence reads: CASSFAEGETYNEQFF. In nucleotides, the CDR3 is TGTGCCAGCAGCTTCGCGGAAGGGGAGACCTACAATGAGCAGTTCTTC.

The sample holds many counts of this clonotype. This chain joins TRBV5-5 and TRBJ2-5; D unclear. Trimming pared 2 bases from V and 5 bases from J, leaving 13 bases between. This CDR3 comprises 14 residues. Looked up from germline, CDR1 is SGHKS and CDR2 is YYEKEE (reference sequence). CDR3 nucleotides: TGTGCCAGCAGCTTTGGAATGGGTGGGGAGACCCAGTACTTC. It is translated as CASSFGMGGETQYF.

This clonotype was seen repeatedly, ten times or more. V gene TRBV5-1 combines with J gene TRBJ2-3, with 7 positions matching TRBD2. Losses at the gene ends were 7 bases for V and 1 base for J; bases not matched to a gene: 9. Germline V CDR1 and CDR2: SGHRS, YFSETQ. This CDR3 is 15 amino acids long. CDR3 nucleotides: TGCGCCAGCCTTCCGGGACTAACCCGCACAGATACGCAGTATTTT. This codes for CASLPGLTRTDTQYF. Based on the CDR3 plus reference TRBV5-1 and TRBJ2-3, the full variable domain is KAGVTQTPRYLIKTRGQQVTLSCSPISGHRSVSWYQQTPGQGLQFLFEYFSETQRNKGNFPGRFSGRQFSNSRSEMNVSTLELGDSALYLCASLPGLTRTDTQYFGPGTRLTVL.

This clonotype was recorded many times. V usage is TRBV5-5 and J usage is TRBJ1-6; 9 bases fit TRBD1. The J segment lost 14 bases and the V segment lost 0 bases, leaving 9 bases of the junction unmatched. Germline CDR1 is SGHKS and CDR2 is YYEKEE (reference sequence). The CDR3 totals 15 residues. The CDR3 is CASSLDGQGPPSLHF. The CDR3 nucleotides read TGTGCCAGCAGCTTGGATGGACAGGGGCCCCCTTCCCTCCACTTT. The full variable domain, rest sourced from reference TRBV5-5 and TRBJ1-6, is DAGVTQSPTHLIKTRGQQVTLRCSPISGHKSVSWYQQVLGQGPQFIFQYYEKEERGRGNFPDRFSARQFPNYSSELNVNALLLGDSALYLCASSLDGQGPPSLHFGNGTRLTVT.